The 8 T cell receptor beta chains given below trace back to one sample, sequenced in a study of identical twins' blood T cells. MiXCR, run by TCRdb on the 5' RACE reads, gives a single entry per CDR3 protein. The sample includes hundreds of thousands of distinct CDR3 sequences, about 28% of them seen just once. The sequenced sample was PBMCs. The receptors were sampled from a woman between 18 and 55 years old in good health.

This clonotype was found a few times. This rearrangement joins TRBV20-1 to TRBJ2-5; D is ambiguous. CDR1 and CDR2 (germline): DFQATT, SNEGSKA (reference sequence). V shed 4 bases and J shed 2 bases, with 8 bases lying between them. The CDR3 spans 12 residues. In DNA form, the CDR3 reads TGCAGTGCTAAGACGGATCAAGAGACCCAGTACTTC. Encoded protein: CSAKTDQETQYF.

This clonotype was seen more than once but under ten times. This may be a read error, as it is one base from a much larger clone. CDR3 sequence: CASSLIQERTGELFF. CDR3 coding DNA: TGTGCCAGCAGCTTAATCCAGGAGAGAACCGGGGAGCTGTTTTTT. The chain carries TRBV7-6 and TRBJ2-2; D is unclear. CDR1 and CDR2 (germline): SGHVS, FNYEAQ. V shed 2 bases and J shed 5 bases, with 12 bases lying between them. The CDR3 has 15 amino acids.

The V call is TRBV7-2, the J call TRBJ2-1; D unclear. Trimming took off 2 bases at V and 3 bases at J, with 5 bases between the two ends. Germline V gene sequence: CDR1 SGHTA, CDR2 FQGNSA. The CDR3 covers 13 residues. This CDR3 reads CASSLFRYNEQFF. CDR3 DNA: TGTGCCAGCAGCTTATTCCGCTACAATGAGCAGTTCTTC. Complete variable domain (other parts from reference TRBV7-2 and TRBJ2-1): GAGVSQSPSNKVTEKGKDVELRCDPISGHTALYWYRQSLGQGLEFLIYFQGNSAPDKSGLPSDRFSAERTGGSVSTLTIQRTQQEDSAVYLCASSLFRYNEQFFGPGTRLTVL.

This clonotype turned up a few times. The chain uses TRBV6-5 and TRBJ1-6, with D hard to call. The CDR3 has 13 amino acids. Deletions cut 2 bases from V and 10 bases from J, with 9 bases between. Germline lookup yields CDR1 MNHEY and CDR2 SVGAGI. CDR3 nucleotide sequence: TGTGCCAGCAGTTACAGAGTTGGATCACCCCTCCACTTT. It translates to CASSYRVGSPLHF.

The chain combines TRBV29-1 with TRBJ1-1; 12 bases map to TRBD1. Germline V lookup: CDR1 SQVTM, CDR2 ANQGSEA. Germline trimming cut 8 bases from V and 5 bases from J; bases unmatched to any gene: 6. The CDR3 covers 13 residues. The CDR3: CSTGTGGETEAFF. The CDR3, as DNA: TGCAGCACTGGGACAGGGGGCGAAACTGAAGCTTTCTTT.

The sample holds a few counts of this clonotype. The germline gene is not matched at one end of the junction; a read error may be the cause. V and J are TRBV4-1 and TRBJ1-1, with D tentatively TRBD1 (5 bases). The germline V gene has CDR1 MGHRA and CDR2 YSYEKL. The CDR3 runs 14 residues. The CDR3 spells CASSPKRTGVFRVF. Written as DNA, the CDR3 is TGCGCCAGCAGCCCTAAACGCACGGGGGTATTTCGGGTCTTT.

V usage is TRBV6-1 and J usage is TRBJ1-2; the D gene is possibly TRBD1 (5 bases). V lost 6 bases and J lost 2, with 16 bases in between. The CDR3 totals 15 residues. In germline, CDR1 is MNHNS, CDR2 SASEGT. In DNA form, the CDR3 reads TGTGCCAGCAGCGACCCCGCTGGGGACAACTATGGCTACACCTTC. It specifies CASSDPAGDNYGYTF.

The chain has TRBV19 and TRBJ2-2; 7 nucleotides align to TRBD2. The J segment lost 5 bases and the V segment lost 5 bases, leaving 8 bases of the junction unmatched. The CDR3 sequence is 15 residues long. Germline-derived CDR1 and CDR2 are LNHDA and SQIVND (reference sequence). CDR3 coding DNA: TGTGCCAGTAGTTCCGGGGGGAGTGTAACCGGGGAGCTGTTTTTT. Translating gives CASSSGGSVTGELFF. The full variable domain, its missing parts supplied by reference TRBV19 and TRBJ2-2, is DGGITQSPKYLFRKEGQNVTLSCEQNLNHDAMYWYRQDPGQGLRLIYYSQIVNDFQKGDIAEGYSVSREKKESFPLTVTSAQKNPTAFYLCASSSGGSVTGELFFGEGSRLTVL.